The next 10 T cell receptor beta chains were all read from a single sample in a study of blood T cell repertoires in COVID-19. The data were produced by immunoSEQ multiplex PCR, yet TCRdb's version contains in-frame clones alone and is incomplete. The sample holds some 200,000 clones, around nine tenths seen once. Material for sequencing was peripheral blood. The source of these receptors is a man aged 50-60 years with COVID-19, enrolled during active disease.

This clone was seen once. The J gene is TRBJ2-1, the V gene TRBV21-1; the table's TRBD1 call for D was not verified on the DNA. TRBV21-1 corresponds to a pseudogene. CDR3 length equals 14 residues. CDR3 sequence: CASSKTLRENEQFF. CDR3 coding DNA: TGTGCCAGCAGCAAAACCCTCAGGGAAAATGAGCAGTTCTTC.

This clone was counted a few times. The sample carries other DNA sequences with the same CDR3. The rearrangement joins TRBV11-3 to TRBJ1-3, with 9 bases aligning to TRBD1. V shed 5 bases, J shed 4 bases, and the junction held 6 bases outside the gene matches. CDR1 and CDR2 from the germline V gene are SGHNT and YENEEA. CDR3 length equals 15 residues. The CDR3 DNA reads TGTGCCAGCAGCCCCGGACAGGGGCCAGGAAACACCATATATTTT. Encoded protein: CASSPGQGPGNTIYF.

The rearrangement joins TRBV6-5 to TRBJ2-5; possibly TRBD1 for D (6 bases). The V end lost 6 bases, the J end lost 2 bases, and 10 bases lay between the germline ends. Germline V gene data show CDR1 as MNHEY and CDR2 as SVGAGI. The CDR3 spans 13 residues. The chain's CDR3 is CASRGTPQETQYF. The CDR3 DNA follows: TGTGCCAGCAGAGGGACACCTCAAGAGACCCAGTACTTC.

This sequence joins TRBV6-5 and TRBJ2-7, with D perhaps matching TRBD1 (6 bases). Germline V gene data show CDR1 as MNHEY and CDR2 as SVGAGI. The CDR3 spans 15 residues. Trimming shortened V by 5 bases and J by 5 bases, and 19 bases separated the two germline ends. The CDR3 nucleotides are TGTGCCAGCAGTCCTTACTACAGGGCCCGGGACGAGCAGTACTTC. This codes for CASSPYYRARDEQYF.

The genes are TRBV2 and TRBJ1-2; no reliable D call. The germline CDR1 and CDR2 sequences are SNHLY and FYNNEI. Trimming stripped 4 bases from V and 1 base from J, with 10 bases between. CDR3 size: 14 residues. The CDR3 DNA follows: TGTGCCAGCAGTGTAGAGGAGTTTAACTATGGCTACACCTTC. It translates to CASSVEEFNYGYTF.

The chain couples TRBV4-2 to TRBJ2-1; no definite D call. The CDR3 consists of 15 residues. V was clipped by 1 base and J by 2 bases, with 9 bases between them. CDR1 LGHNA and CDR2 YNFKEQ come from the germline V gene. The CDR3 region is CASSQVSSAYNEQFF. As DNA, the CDR3 is TGTGCCAGCAGCCAAGTCAGCAGCGCCTACAATGAGCAGTTCTTC.

The V gene is TRBV30, the J gene TRBJ2-7, with D possibly matching TRBD2 (5 bases). CDR1 and CDR2 (germline): GTSNPN, SVGIG (reference sequence). The CDR3 has 12 residues. V was shortened by 1 base and J by 5 bases, with 9 bases between the two germline ends. The CDR3 region has the DNA TGTGCCTGGAGTGAAGGAGGTCACGAGCAGTACTTC. Its translation: CAWSEGGHEQYF.

This clone has at least ten counts. The chain employs TRBV6-2 or TRBV6-3 and TRBJ2-1, with 13 bases matching TRBD2. With V trimmed by 2 bases and J by 8 bases, 12 bases remained unmatched. CDR1 MNHEY and CDR2 SVGEGT come from the germline V gene. This CDR3 region has 18 residues. This CDR3 is CASSYPRLAGGLMYEQFF. As DNA, the CDR3 is TGTGCCAGCAGTTACCCCCGACTAGCGGGAGGACTTATGTATGAGCAGTTCTTC.

V is TRBV29-1 and J is TRBJ1-1; tentatively, D is TRBD1 (6 bases). Trimming pared 6 bases from V and 2 bases from J, leaving 16 bases between. Germline CDR1 is SQVTM and CDR2 is ANQGSEA. This CDR3 is 14 amino acids long. For the CDR3, the DNA is TGCAGCGTCGTGGGGGCAGGGATTAACACTGAAGCTTTCTTT. Amino acids: CSVVGAGINTEAFF.

The CDR3 nucleotides are TGTGCCAGCAGCGCCCAAGCGGGAGGATTGTACGAGCAGTACTTC. This sequence encodes CASSAQAGGLYEQYF. The chain recombines TRBV9 with TRBJ2-7, with 9 bases aligning to TRBD2. Germline V gene sequence: CDR1 SGDLS, CDR2 YYNGEE. The CDR3 spans 15 residues. V gave up 3 bases and J gave up 4 bases; unmatched junction bases: 8.